The 7 T cell receptor beta chains presented below share a single source sample, sequenced in a study of tissue T cells after allogeneic stem cell transplantation. The assay was immunoSEQ multiplex PCR, and TCRdb's table has in-frame clones only and misses some. The sample lists about 50,000 clones; 73% were seen once. Sequenced input: sorted cells pooled from one or two spleens. The receptors originated from a pool of C57BL/6 mice in good health.

In the case of this clone: These gene names are mouse names. The read halts 1 residue ahead of the CDR3 end, with the missing end drawn from the germline J gene. V and J are TRBV3 and TRBJ2-3; no firm D call. CDR1 and CDR2 (germline): SNHLY, FYNGKV (reference sequence). Between the trimmed V and J ends, which lost 5 bases and 2 bases, there was a span of 8 bases. There are 13 residues in the CDR3. CDR3 DNA (partial): TGTGCCAGCAGCCTTTTGGATGCAGAAACGCTGTAT. It translates to CASSLLDAETLY. The complete CDR3 sequence is CASSLLDAETLYF.

As concerns this clone: Gene names and germline refer to mouse. The sequence runs out 1 residue before the end of the CDR3; the remainder is reconstructed from the germline J gene. This chain connects TRBV13-3 to TRBJ2-7; 10 nucleotides align to TRBD2. In germline, CDR1 is NNHDY, CDR2 SYVADS. The CDR3 is 15 amino acids. The junction had 6 bases not matched to a gene; V was cut back by 0 bases and J by 6 bases. CDR3 amino acids: CASSDAAGGAPEQYF. CDR3 DNA (partial): TGTGCCAGCAGTGATGCAGCTGGGGGGGCGCCTGAACAGTAC.

This clone was picked up a small number of times. The genes are named according to mouse. The read gets to within 1 residue of the CDR3 end, and the germline J gene fills in the rest. The chain uses TRBV1 and TRBJ2-5; D ambiguous. V was trimmed by 0 bases and J by 6 bases, leaving 4 bases between them. CDR1 and CDR2 (germline): NSQYPW, LRSPGD (reference sequence). The CDR3 consists of 12 residues. The sequenced part of the CDR3 DNA is TGCACCTGCAGTGCAGATGGGGACACCCAGTAC. Its translation is CTCSADGDTQY. Given in full, the CDR3 is CTCSADGDTQYF. The full variable domain, its missing parts supplied by reference TRBV1 and TRBJ2-5, is VTLLEQNPRWRLVPRGQAVNLRCILKNSQYPWMSWYQQDLQKQLQWLFTLRSPGDKEVKSLPGADYLATRVTDTELRLQVANMSQGRTLYCTCSADGDTQYFGPGTRLLVL.

Turning to this clone: Gene names refer to mouse genes. Read sequence stops 1 residue before the CDR3 end, and the germline J gene provides the missing end. V and J are TRBV24 and TRBJ2-3; 12 bases map to TRBD2. Unmatched junction bases numbered 6, after V lost 2 bases and J lost 0 bases. Germline values: CDR1 KGHTA, CDR2 FRNEEI. This CDR3 has 18 amino acids. The CDR3 here is CASSLTGTGGSSAETLYF. Incomplete CDR3 DNA: TGTGCCAGCAGTCTGACCGGGACTGGGGGGTCTAGTGCAGAAACGCTGTAT.

As for this clone: Genes and germline are mouse. The read comes to an end 1 residue before the CDR3 does, leaving the germline J gene to fill in the end. The chain couples TRBV19 to TRBJ1-4, with 7 positions matching TRBD1. The CDR3 has 13 amino acids. Germline loops: CDR1 FNHDT, CDR2 SITEND (reference sequence). Unmatched junction bases numbered 0, after V lost 5 bases and J lost 2 bases. CDR3 region: CASRQGSNERLFF. The covered CDR3 bases are TGTGCCAGCAGACAGGGGTCCAACGAAAGATTATTT.

As for this clone: Mouse germline and gene names are used. The read ends 1 residue early relative to the CDR3; the germline J gene fills the gap. The rearrangement uses TRBV2 and TRBJ1-3; TRBD1 agrees at 8 bases. Germline-derived CDR1 and CDR2 are LGHNA and YSYQKL. V lost 3 bases and J lost 0; bases outside the gene matches: 7. The length of the CDR3 is 17 residues. CDR3 amino acids: CASSHSGGAGSGNTLYF. CDR3 DNA (partial): TGTGCCAGCAGCCACTCAGGGGGCGCGGGTTCTGGAAATACGCTCTAT.

A remark on this clone: Gene names refer to mouse genes. The CDR3 goes on 1 residue after the read ends, and that part is filled in from the germline J gene. The rearrangement links TRBV1 to TRBJ2-5, with D tentatively TRBD1 or TRBD2 (6 bases each). The CDR3 is made up of 15 amino acids. V shed 0 bases and J shed 2 bases, with 9 bases lying between them. In germline, CDR1 is NSQYPW, CDR2 LRSPGD (reference sequence). The CDR3 region is CTCSADLGAQDTQYF. The DNA read from the CDR3 is TGCACCTGCAGTGCAGATTTGGGGGCCCAAGACACCCAGTAC.